This T cell receptor (beta chain) was sequenced for a study of shared clonotypes between healthy human individuals. Study in general: CD4 naive and memory got three plates each, CD8 naive two, CD8 memory one.

Notes on the study in general: Sampling was confined to blood; repertoires within tissues likely differ.

In its sample, this clone was seen once. Its specificity is not known. This CDR3 is also generated by other DNA sequences in the sample. Data came from immunoSEQ multiplex PCR; TCRdb stores just in-frame clones and leaves some out. The table has 600,000 or so clones, roughly 98% seen once. CD45RO-negative cells were positively selected for CCR7, leaving out terminally differentiated effector memory CD45RA+ cells. The receptor was derived from a man between 25 and 39 years old in good health. Sequenced sample: naive CD8+ T cells sorted from blood.

This CDR3 is CASSIGGTGYEQYF. CDR3 coding DNA: TGTGCCAGTAGTATAGGCGGGACAGGGTACGAGCAGTACTTC. This chain joins TRBV19 and TRBJ2-7, with TRBD1 matching 9 bases. The V and J ends lost 1 base and 4 bases, in that order; junction bases with no gene match: 2. The length of the CDR3 is 14 residues. Looked up from germline, CDR1 is LNHDA and CDR2 is SQIVND (reference sequence).